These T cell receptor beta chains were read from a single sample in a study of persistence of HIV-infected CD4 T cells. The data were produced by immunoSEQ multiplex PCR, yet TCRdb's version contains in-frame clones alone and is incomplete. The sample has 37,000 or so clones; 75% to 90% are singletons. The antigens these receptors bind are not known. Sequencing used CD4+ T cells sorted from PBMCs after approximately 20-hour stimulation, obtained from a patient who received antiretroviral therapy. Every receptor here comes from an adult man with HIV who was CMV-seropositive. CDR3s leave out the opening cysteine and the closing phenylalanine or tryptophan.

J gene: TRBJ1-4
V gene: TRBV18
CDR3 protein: ASSPSFQGPATNEKLF

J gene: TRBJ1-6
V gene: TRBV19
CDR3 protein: ASSVNSPLH

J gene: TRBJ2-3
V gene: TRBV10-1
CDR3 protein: ASSDPGLAGASDTQY

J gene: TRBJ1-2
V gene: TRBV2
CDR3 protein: ASSDSLSGYT

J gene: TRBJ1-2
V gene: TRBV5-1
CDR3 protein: ASSLQGAMSYGYT

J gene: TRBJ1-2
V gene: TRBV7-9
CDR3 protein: ASSLGQGDGYT

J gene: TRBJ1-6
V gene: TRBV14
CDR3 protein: ASSQDGNSPLH

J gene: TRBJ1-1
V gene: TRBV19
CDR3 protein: ASKSGSQLNTEAF

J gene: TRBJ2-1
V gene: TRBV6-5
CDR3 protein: ASTDRGGNNEQF

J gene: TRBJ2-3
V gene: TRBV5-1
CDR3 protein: ASSLGEGTDTQY

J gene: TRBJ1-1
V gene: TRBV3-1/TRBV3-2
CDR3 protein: ASSSTGDEAF

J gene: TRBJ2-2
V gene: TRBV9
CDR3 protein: ASKGTSSTGELF

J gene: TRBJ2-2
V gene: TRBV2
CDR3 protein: ASEGTATNTGELF

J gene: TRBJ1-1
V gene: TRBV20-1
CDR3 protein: SAGRQEAF

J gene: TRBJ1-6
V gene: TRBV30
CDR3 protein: AWRLLGKDNSPLH

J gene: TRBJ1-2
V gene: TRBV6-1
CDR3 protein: ASSQDNSYGYT

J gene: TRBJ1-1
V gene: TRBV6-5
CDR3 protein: ASSPGRESTEAF

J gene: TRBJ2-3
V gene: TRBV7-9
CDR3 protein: ASSLGLAGRTDTQY

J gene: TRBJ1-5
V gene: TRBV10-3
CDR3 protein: AISEVLGNQPQH

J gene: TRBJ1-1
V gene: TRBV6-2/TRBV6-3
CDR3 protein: ASSSGRTGGGTEAF

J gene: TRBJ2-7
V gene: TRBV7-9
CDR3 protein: ASSLEPYWTGEYEQY

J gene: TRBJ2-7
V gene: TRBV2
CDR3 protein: ASSDWGSSYEQY

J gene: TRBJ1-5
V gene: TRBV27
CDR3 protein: ASSLRSGTGGQPQH

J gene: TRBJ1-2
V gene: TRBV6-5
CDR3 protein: ASSHSTGTNYGYT

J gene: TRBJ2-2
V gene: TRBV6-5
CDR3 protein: ASNRGQYTGELF

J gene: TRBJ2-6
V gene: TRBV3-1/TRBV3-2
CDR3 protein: ASSQDLSDSGANVLT

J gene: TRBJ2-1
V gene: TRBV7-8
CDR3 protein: ASSPRQGAENEQF

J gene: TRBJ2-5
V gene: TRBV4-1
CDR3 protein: ASSQDRGQGTQY

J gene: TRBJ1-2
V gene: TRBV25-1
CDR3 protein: ASRGQLYGYT

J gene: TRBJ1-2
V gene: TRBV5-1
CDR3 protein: ASSSDGYGYT

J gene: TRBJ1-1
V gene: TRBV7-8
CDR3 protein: ASSLTRNTEAF

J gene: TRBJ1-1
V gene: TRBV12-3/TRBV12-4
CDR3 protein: ASSRDTEAF

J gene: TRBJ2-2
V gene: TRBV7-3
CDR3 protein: ASSFTGTGELF

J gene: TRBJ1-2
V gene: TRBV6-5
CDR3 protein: ASSVGQNYGYT

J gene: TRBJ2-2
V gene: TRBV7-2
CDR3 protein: ASSRENTGELF

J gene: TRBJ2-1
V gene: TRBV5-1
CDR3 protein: ARSGGGLAGEGEQF

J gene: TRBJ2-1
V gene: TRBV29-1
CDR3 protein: SVDRGGVGDNEQF

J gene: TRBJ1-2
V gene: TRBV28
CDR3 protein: ASTVTRAYNGYT

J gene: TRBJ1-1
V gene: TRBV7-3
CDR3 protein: ASSPQGSRMNTEAF

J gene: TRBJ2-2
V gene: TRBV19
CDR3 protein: ASSGQPGAGELF

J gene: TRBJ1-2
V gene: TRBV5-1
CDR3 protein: ASSSGDRGQWNGYT

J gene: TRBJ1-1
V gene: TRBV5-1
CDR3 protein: ASSSGQGGVRGGAF

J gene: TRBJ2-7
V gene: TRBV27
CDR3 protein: ASRKNGYEQY

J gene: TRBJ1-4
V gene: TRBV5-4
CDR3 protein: ASSKTGDEKLF

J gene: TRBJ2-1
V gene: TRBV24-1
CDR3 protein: ASSGTQGADEQF

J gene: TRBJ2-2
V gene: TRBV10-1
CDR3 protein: ASSEHTGELF

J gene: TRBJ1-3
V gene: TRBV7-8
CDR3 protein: ASSLGRPSSGNTIY

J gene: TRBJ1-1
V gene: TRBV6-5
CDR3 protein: ASSSSGGWSTEAF

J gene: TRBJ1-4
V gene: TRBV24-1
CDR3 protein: ATSDLGRGSEKLF

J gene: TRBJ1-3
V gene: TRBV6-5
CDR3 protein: ASSYSDASSGNTIY

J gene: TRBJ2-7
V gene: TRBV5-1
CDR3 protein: ASSFDQQEQY